This T cell receptor beta chain was sequenced for a study of Ad26.COV2.S vaccination and SARS-CoV-2 variants. General study results and limits: Non-spike TCR breadth did not differ much between vaccine and placebo recipients. The placebo group had lower spike-specific TCR breadth than the vaccine recipients did.

Profiled with immunoSEQ multiplex PCR; TCRdb holds only in-frame clones, not every one. The sample shows fewer than 400,000 clones, around 85% of them seen only once. Worth noting for this clone: The target antigen is unknown.

Treatment defined: about 20 received Ad26.COV2.S at low or high dose, single or two shots; about 5 received placebo; per-sample allocation not given. Sampling occurred on day 63 after the first vaccine or placebo injection. In Boston, the donor was an adult between 18-55 years of age. With 4 bases removed from V and 3 bases from J, the gap between germline ends came to 22 bases. The germline V gene has CDR1 MGHRA and CDR2 YSYEKL. This CDR3 spans 18 amino acids. Sequencing used peripheral blood, obtained in a trial of Ad26.COV2.S vaccine versus placebo. The rearrangement uses TRBV4-1 and TRBJ2-1; D perhaps matches TRBD2 (6 bases). This clonotype originated in a person aged 18-60 years who received the Ad26.COV2.S COVID-19 vaccine or a placebo. This CDR3 is CASSLGGASGQNYNEQFF. The DNA of the CDR3 is TGCGCCAGCAGCCTAGGAGGGGCTTCGGGGCAAAACTACAATGAGCAGTTCTTC.